The clone carrying this T cell receptor beta chain occurred a few times. Authors' analysis steps: Counts of nucleated cells, estimated from reference gene primer amplification, were obtained. Data came from immunoSEQ multiplex PCR; TCRdb stores just in-frame clones and leaves some out. D and trimming were read from the DNA, whereas the V and J calls and clone size are those reported in that table. The sample lists approximately 170,000 clones, less than 90% seen once, with around 7.3% in the top ten. Seattle patient enrollment occurred during active infection, with longitudinal follow-up thereafter. This entry belongs to a study of blood T cell repertoires in COVID-19. The V segment lost 10 bases and the J segment 1 base; nucleotides outside the gene matches: 5. The CDR3 spans 14 residues. CDR1 KGHDR and CDR2 SFDVKD come from the germline V gene.

This sequence joins TRBV24-1 and TRBJ2-2, with 7 bases fitting TRBD1. The sequencing sample was made of peripheral blood. The receptor was isolated from a woman aged 70-85 years with COVID-19, enrolled during active disease. Here the CDR3 DNA reads TGTGCCACATCGGGACAGAAGAACACCGGGGAGCTGTTTTTT. It specifies CATSGQKNTGELFF.